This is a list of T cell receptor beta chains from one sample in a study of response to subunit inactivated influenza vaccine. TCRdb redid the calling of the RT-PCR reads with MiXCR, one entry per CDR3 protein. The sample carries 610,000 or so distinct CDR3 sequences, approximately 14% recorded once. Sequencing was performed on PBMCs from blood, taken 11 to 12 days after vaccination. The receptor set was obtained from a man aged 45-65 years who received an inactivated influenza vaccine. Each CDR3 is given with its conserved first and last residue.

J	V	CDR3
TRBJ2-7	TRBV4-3	CASSQEYRAEQYF
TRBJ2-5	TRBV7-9	CASSFVSGGLETQYF
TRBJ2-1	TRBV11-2	CASSFLTSASYNEQFF
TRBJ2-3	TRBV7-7	CASSLEFRGASITDTQYF
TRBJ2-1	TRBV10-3	CAISEPWTSGAPYNEQFF
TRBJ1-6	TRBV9	CASSEAGDNSPLHF
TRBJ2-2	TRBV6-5	CASSSRGQGSGELFF
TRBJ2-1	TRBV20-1	CSANLGLLNSEQFF
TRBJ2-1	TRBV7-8	CASSLMRGSSGNEQFF
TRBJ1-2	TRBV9	CASSVGEGARGGYTF
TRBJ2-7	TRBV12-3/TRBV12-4	CASSLSTRGGEQYF
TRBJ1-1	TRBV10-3	CAIVGGTGYRTEAFF
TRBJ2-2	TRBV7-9	CASSYQPNTGELFF
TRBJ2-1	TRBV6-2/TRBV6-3	CASSPLGLGEQFF
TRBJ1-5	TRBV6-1	CATTAPGGNQPQHF
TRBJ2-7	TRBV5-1	CASSYLPGSSYEQYF
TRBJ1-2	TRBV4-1	CASSQDNLYGYTF
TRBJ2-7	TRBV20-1	CSARDLNRETYEQYF
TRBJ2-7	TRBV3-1	CASSQGRTYEQYF
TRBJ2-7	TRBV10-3	CAISDWLGPSYEQYF
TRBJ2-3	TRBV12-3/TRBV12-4	CASSPTSGPRDTQYF
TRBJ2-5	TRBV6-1	CASSRGKGLAVYQETQYF